This is a list of T cell receptor beta chains from one sample in a study of follicular helper T cells after annual influenza vaccination. Sequencing was performed with immunoSEQ multiplex PCR; in TCRdb, only in-frame clones are kept and a portion is missing. The table has 7,500 to 10,000 clones, roughly 85% seen once. The material was CXCR5+ CD38- circulating T follicular helper cells from blood, obtained on the day of influenza vaccination. The receptors were gathered from an adult who received the influenza vaccine. CDR3s include the opening cysteine and the closing phenylalanine or tryptophan. A D gene is named only where the DNA matches it firmly. Size tells how often a clone was seen (once, few, many) or the class of an expanded clone, and some rows leave it out.

V: TRBV23-1; size: .; D: .; J: TRBJ1-2; DNA: TGCGCCAGCAGTCGGTCAAATAGGGCGGAAAACTATGGCTACACCTTC; CDR3: CASSRSNRAENYGYTF
V: TRBV25-1; size: .; D: TRBD2; J: TRBJ2-5; DNA: TGTGCCAGCAGTGAATGGAGTAGCGGGACCTTCCAAGAGACCCAGTACTTC; CDR3: CASSEWSSGTFQETQYF
V: TRBV5-8; size: .; D: TRBD1; J: TRBJ2-4; DNA: TGTGCCAGCAGCGGGTCGCAGGGGGCGCGGCAGTACTTC; CDR3: CASSGSQGARQYF
V: TRBV28; size: .; D: TRBD1; J: TRBJ1-3; DNA: TGTGCCAGCAGTTCGGACAGGGCTGGAAACACCATATATTTT; CDR3: CASSSDRAGNTIYF
V: TRBV4-1; size: .; D: TRBD2; J: TRBJ2-3; DNA: TGCGCCAGCAGCCAAGAAGGGCTAGCGGGAGCGATAGATACGCAGTATTTT; CDR3: CASSQEGLAGAIDTQYF
V: TRBV10-3; size: .; D: .; J: TRBJ1-1; DNA: TGTGCCATCAGTGACCCAGGAGAGAACACTGAAGCTTTCTTT; CDR3: CAISDPGENTEAFF
V: TRBV7-9; size: .; D: .; J: TRBJ1-1; DNA: TGTGCCAGCAGCCGAGGGTGGGAGGGCGAAGCTTTCTTT; CDR3: CASSRGWEGEAFF
V: TRBV4-2; size: few; D: .; J: TRBJ2-7; DNA: TGTGCCAGCAGCCTCTACACCGGGACTGGGATCCCCTACGAGCAGTACTTC; CDR3: CASSLYTGTGIPYEQYF
V: TRBV7-9; size: .; D: .; J: TRBJ1-1; DNA: TGTGCCAGCAGCTTCGACTCGGGACGGCCCACTGAAGCTTTCTTT; CDR3: CASSFDSGRPTEAFF
V: TRBV7-2; size: .; D: TRBD1; J: TRBJ1-2; DNA: TGTGCCAGCAGCCCCCGGACAGGGGATGGCTACACCTTC; CDR3: CASSPRTGDGYTF
V: TRBV11-2; size: .; D: TRBD2; J: TRBJ2-2; DNA: TGTGCCAGCAGCCAGATGGGAGGGGTCCCTCACACCGGGGAGCTGTTTTTT; CDR3: CASSQMGGVPHTGELFF
V: TRBV14; size: .; D: .; J: TRBJ2-7; DNA: TGTGCCAGCAGCCAAGGATTGACCGGGACTTACGAGCAGTACTTC; CDR3: CASSQGLTGTYEQYF
V: TRBV7-2; size: .; D: TRBD2; J: TRBJ2-7; DNA: TGTGCCAGCAGCTATGCCGGGAGGGCCGCATACGAGCAGTACTTC; CDR3: CASSYAGRAAYEQYF
V: TRBV4-2; size: .; D: .; J: TRBJ2-7; DNA: TGTGCCAGCAGCCCCGGGCTTCAAGGGGAGCAGTACTTC; CDR3: CASSPGLQGEQYF
V: TRBV5-1; size: .; D: .; J: TRBJ2-1; DNA: TGCGCCAGCAGCCTAGGACACCTCAATGAGCAGTTCTTC; CDR3: CASSLGHLNEQFF
V: TRBV13; size: .; D: .; J: TRBJ1-1; DNA: TGTGCCAGCAGCTTTGTCGTTGGCACTGAAGCTTTCTTT; CDR3: CASSFVVGTEAFF
V: TRBV7-3; size: few; D: TRBD1; J: TRBJ1-1; DNA: TGTGCCAGCAGCCGACAGGGACCCAACACTGAAGCTTTCTTT; CDR3: CASSRQGPNTEAFF
V: TRBV9; size: .; D: .; J: TRBJ1-1; DNA: TGTGCCAGCAGCGTCTCGTTGGCAAACACTGAAGCTTTCTTT; CDR3: CASSVSLANTEAFF
V: TRBV7-3; size: few; D: .; J: TRBJ1-1; DNA: TGTGCCAGCAGCTTAACGCAGGGCTCCACTGAAGCTTTCTTT; CDR3: CASSLTQGSTEAFF
V: TRBV5-1; size: few; D: .; J: TRBJ1-1; DNA: TGCGCCAGCAGCCATGGACAAAGCCCTGAAGCTTTCTTT; CDR3: CASSHGQSPEAFF
V: TRBV2; size: few; D: TRBD2; J: TRBJ2-7; DNA: TGTGCCAGCAGCCCCGGGACTAGGGGCGAGCAGTACTTC; CDR3: CASSPGTRGEQYF
V: TRBV6-5; size: few; D: .; J: TRBJ1-1; DNA: TGTGCCAGCAGTTATGTGAGGGGGACCACTGAAGCTTTCTTT; CDR3: CASSYVRGTTEAFF
V: TRBV4-1; size: .; D: .; J: TRBJ1-4; DNA: TGCGCCAGCAGCCAAGATCCCTCCGGGAAGGAAAAACTGTTTTTT; CDR3: CASSQDPSGKEKLFF
V: TRBV4-2; size: .; D: TRBD2; J: TRBJ2-1; DNA: TGTGCCAGCAGCCAAGATCGGACTAGTCGTGGACAGTTCTTC; CDR3: CASSQDRTSRGQFF
V: TRBV5-6; size: .; D: .; J: TRBJ1-3; DNA: TGTGCCAGCAGGCCGATTGGAGGAAACACCATATATTTT; CDR3: CASRPIGGNTIYF
V: TRBV6-6; size: .; D: .; J: TRBJ1-2; DNA: TGTGCCAGCAGTTACCCCGGGCAGCATGGCTACACCTTC; CDR3: CASSYPGQHGYTF
V: TRBV7-8; size: .; D: .; J: TRBJ2-1; DNA: TGTGCCAGCAGCTTAGACCGGGAAAACGAGCAGTTCTTC; CDR3: CASSLDRENEQFF
V: TRBV4-3; size: .; D: .; J: TRBJ1-4; DNA: TGCGCCAGCAGTCTCCGAGCCCGCTCCAATGAAAAACTGTTTTTT; CDR3: CASSLRARSNEKLFF
V: TRBV5-1; size: .; D: TRBD1; J: TRBJ2-3; DNA: TGCGCCAGCAGAGAAGCCATCGGGACAGGGCGAACAGATACGCAGTATTTT; CDR3: CASREAIGTGRTDTQYF
V: TRBV28; size: .; D: TRBD1; J: TRBJ1-5; DNA: TGTGCCAGCGTGATACAGGGGGCGGTTCAGCCCCAGCATTTT; CDR3: CASVIQGAVQPQHF
V: TRBV19; size: .; D: .; J: TRBJ2-2; DNA: TGTGCCAGTAGTATAGGACCGGGGGCCGGGGAGCTGTTTTTT; CDR3: CASSIGPGAGELFF
V: TRBV19; size: .; D: .; J: TRBJ1-1; DNA: TGTGCCAGTAGTTTTACTCAGAACACTGAAGCTTTCTTT; CDR3: CASSFTQNTEAFF
V: TRBV5-1; size: .; D: .; J: TRBJ2-7; DNA: TGCGCCAGCAGCTTAGGGCTACAAAGCTCCTACGAGCAGTACTTC; CDR3: CASSLGLQSSYEQYF
V: TRBV5-6; size: .; D: TRBD2; J: TRBJ2-2; DNA: TGTGCCAGCAGCGGACGACTAGCGGGAGGCACCGGGGAGCTGTTTTTT; CDR3: CASSGRLAGGTGELFF
V: TRBV18; size: .; D: .; J: TRBJ1-3; DNA: TGTGCCAGCTCACCAAGGACCGGCACTGGAAACACCATATATTTT; CDR3: CASSPRTGTGNTIYF
V: TRBV11-2; size: .; D: TRBD1; J: TRBJ2-2; DNA: TGTGCCAGCAACTCAGACAGGGGACGCACCGGGGAGCTGTTTTTT; CDR3: CASNSDRGRTGELFF
V: TRBV25-1; size: few; D: TRBD2; J: TRBJ2-7; DNA: TGTGCCAGCAGAGCGGGGACTAGCGGGGCCTACGAGCAGTACTTC; CDR3: CASRAGTSGAYEQYF
V: TRBV28; size: .; D: .; J: TRBJ1-2; DNA: TGTGCCAGCAGTTTGCCCCCATATGGCTACACCTTC; CDR3: CASSLPPYGYTF
V: TRBV5-1; size: .; D: TRBD1; J: TRBJ1-2; DNA: TGCGCCAGCAGCTCGGGGGGGACAGAGCATGCAATCTACACCTTC; CDR3: CASSSGGTEHAIYTF
V: TRBV2; size: .; D: TRBD1; J: TRBJ1-5; DNA: TGTGCCAGCAGTGAGACAGGGCAGCATCAGCCCCAGCATTTT; CDR3: CASSETGQHQPQHF
V: TRBV7-9; size: .; D: TRBD1; J: TRBJ1-2; DNA: TGTGCCAGCAGCTTAGCCGGGACAGGGGAGGCCTATGGCTACACCTTC; CDR3: CASSLAGTGEAYGYTF
V: TRBV6-4; size: large; D: TRBD1; J: TRBJ2-2; DNA: TGTGCCAGCAGTAGGGACAGTAGCACCGGGGAGCTGTTTTTT; CDR3: CASSRDSSTGELFF
V: TRBV6-4; size: .; D: TRBD2; J: TRBJ2-1; DNA: TGTGCCAGCAGTGCGGCAGCGGGGGTATACAATGAGCAGTTCTTC; CDR3: CASSAAAGVYNEQFF
V: TRBV28; size: .; D: TRBD1; J: TRBJ2-5; DNA: TGTGCCAGCAGCGGACAGGGGCGGGAGACCCAGTACTTC; CDR3: CASSGQGRETQYF
V: TRBV5-6; size: .; D: .; J: TRBJ1-1; DNA: TGTGCCAGCAGCTTGCGCGGGGGCTTGTTCACTGAAGCTTTCTTT; CDR3: CASSLRGGLFTEAFF
V: TRBV7-8; size: once; D: TRBD1; J: TRBJ2-7; DNA: TGTGCCAGCAGCTCCGAACCTAGGACAGGGCGATACGAGCAGTACTTC; CDR3: CASSSEPRTGRYEQYF
V: TRBV30; size: .; D: .; J: TRBJ2-6; DNA: TGTGCCTGGAGTGTACATAGTACTGGGGCCAACGTCCTGACTTTC; CDR3: CAWSVHSTGANVLTF
V: TRBV15; size: .; D: TRBD1; J: TRBJ2-4; DNA: TGTGCCACCAGCAGAGCCGGGACAGTCATAGCCAAAAACATTCAGTACTTC; CDR3: CATSRAGTVIAKNIQYF
V: TRBV5-6; size: few; D: TRBD1; J: TRBJ1-4; DNA: TGTGCCAGCAGCTTGGGACAGGGGTTGGAAAAACTGTTTTTT; CDR3: CASSLGQGLEKLFF
V: TRBV4-3; size: .; D: .; J: TRBJ2-7; DNA: TGCGCCAGCAGCCAAGATCCGGGGGCGTACGAGCAGTACTTC; CDR3: CASSQDPGAYEQYF
V: TRBV7-2; size: .; D: TRBD2; J: TRBJ2-3; DNA: TGTGCCAGCAGCTTAATAGCGGGAGGGGAAGATACGCAGTATTTT; CDR3: CASSLIAGGEDTQYF
V: TRBV28; size: .; D: .; J: TRBJ2-4; DNA: TGTGCCAGCAGTTCCTCAGGGGTAGCCAAAAACATTCAGTACTTC; CDR3: CASSSSGVAKNIQYF
V: TRBV19; size: .; D: .; J: TRBJ1-5; DNA: TGTGCCAGTAAATCCCGCAGTGGCCGGGGGTCGAATCAGCCCCAGCATTTT; CDR3: CASKSRSGRGSNQPQHF
V: TRBV19; size: .; D: .; J: TRBJ1-3; DNA: TGTGCCAGTTCCCCCCTCTACTCTGGAAACACCATATATTTT; CDR3: CASSPLYSGNTIYF
V: TRBV6-5; size: .; D: .; J: TRBJ2-5; DNA: TGTGCCAGCAGTTACTCTCGGAGGGGAGAGACCCAGTACTTC; CDR3: CASSYSRRGETQYF